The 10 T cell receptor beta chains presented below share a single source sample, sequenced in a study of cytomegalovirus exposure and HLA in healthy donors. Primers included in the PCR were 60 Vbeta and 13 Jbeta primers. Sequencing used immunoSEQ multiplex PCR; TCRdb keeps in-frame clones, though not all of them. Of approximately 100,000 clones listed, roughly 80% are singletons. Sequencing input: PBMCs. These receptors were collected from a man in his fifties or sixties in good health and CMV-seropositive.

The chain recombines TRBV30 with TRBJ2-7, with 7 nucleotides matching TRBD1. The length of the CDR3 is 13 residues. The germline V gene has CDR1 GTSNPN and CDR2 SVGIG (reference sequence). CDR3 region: CAWSGTVTYEQYF. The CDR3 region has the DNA TGTGCTTGGTCCGGGACAGTGACCTACGAGCAGTACTTC.

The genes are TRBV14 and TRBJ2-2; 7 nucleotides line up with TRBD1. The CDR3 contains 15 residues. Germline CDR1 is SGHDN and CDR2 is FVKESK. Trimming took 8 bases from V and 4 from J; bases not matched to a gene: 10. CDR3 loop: CASRRQGMGTGELFF. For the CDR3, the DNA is TGTGCCAGCCGGCGACAGGGTATGGGCACCGGGGAGCTGTTTTTT.

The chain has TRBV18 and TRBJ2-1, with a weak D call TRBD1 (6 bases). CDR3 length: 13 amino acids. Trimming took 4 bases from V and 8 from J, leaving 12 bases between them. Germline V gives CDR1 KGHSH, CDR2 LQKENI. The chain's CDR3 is CASSRHRDHEQFF. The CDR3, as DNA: TGTGCCAGCTCACGGCACAGGGACCATGAGCAGTTCTTC.

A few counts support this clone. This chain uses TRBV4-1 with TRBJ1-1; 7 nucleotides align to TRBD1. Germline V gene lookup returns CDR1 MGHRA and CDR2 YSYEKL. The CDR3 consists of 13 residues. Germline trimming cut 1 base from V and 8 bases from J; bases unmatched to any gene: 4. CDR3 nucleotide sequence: TGCGCCAGCAGCCAAGGCCCAGGGGGGGAAGCTTTCTTT. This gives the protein CASSQGPGGEAFF.

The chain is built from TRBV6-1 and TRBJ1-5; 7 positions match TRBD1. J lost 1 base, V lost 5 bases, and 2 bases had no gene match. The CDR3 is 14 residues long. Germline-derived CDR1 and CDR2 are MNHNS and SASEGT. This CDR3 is CASSLQGSNQPQHF. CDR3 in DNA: TGTGCCAGCAGTCTACAGGGGAGCAATCAGCCCCAGCATTTT.

The CDR3 is CASRGTGFYEQYF. In DNA form, the CDR3 reads TGTGCCAGCAGGGGGACAGGCTTCTACGAGCAGTACTTC. The rearrangement links TRBV2 to TRBJ2-7; 8 bases align to TRBD1. After removal of 6 bases from V and 3 bases from J, the junction contained 4 bases not matched to a gene. Germline lookup yields CDR1 SNHLY and CDR2 FYNNEI. This CDR3 comprises 13 residues.

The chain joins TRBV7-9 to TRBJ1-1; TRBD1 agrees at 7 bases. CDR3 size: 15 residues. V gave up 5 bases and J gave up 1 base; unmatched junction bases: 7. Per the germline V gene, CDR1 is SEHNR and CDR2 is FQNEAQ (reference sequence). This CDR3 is CASSPRQGGNTEAFF. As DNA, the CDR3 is TGTGCCAGCAGCCCGCGACAGGGCGGGAACACTGAAGCTTTCTTT.

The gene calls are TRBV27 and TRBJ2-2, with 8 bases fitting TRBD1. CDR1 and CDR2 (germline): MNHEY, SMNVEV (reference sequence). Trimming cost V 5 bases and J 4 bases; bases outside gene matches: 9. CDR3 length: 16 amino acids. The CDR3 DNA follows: TGTGCCAGCAGTCACGGACAGGGATTGAGCACCGGGGAGCTGTTTTTT. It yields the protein CASSHGQGLSTGELFF.

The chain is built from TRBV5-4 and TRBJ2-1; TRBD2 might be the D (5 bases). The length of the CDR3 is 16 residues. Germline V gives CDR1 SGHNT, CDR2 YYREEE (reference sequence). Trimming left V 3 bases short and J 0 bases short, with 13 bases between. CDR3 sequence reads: CASSSLATFSYNEQFF. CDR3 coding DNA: TGTGCCAGCAGCTCCTTAGCGACATTCTCCTACAATGAGCAGTTCTTC.

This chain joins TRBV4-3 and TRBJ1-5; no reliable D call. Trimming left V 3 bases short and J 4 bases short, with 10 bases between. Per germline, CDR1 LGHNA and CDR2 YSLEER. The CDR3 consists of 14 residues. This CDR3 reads CASSQGRLNQPQHF. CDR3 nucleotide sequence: TGCGCCAGCAGCCAGGGCAGACTAAATCAGCCCCAGCATTTT.